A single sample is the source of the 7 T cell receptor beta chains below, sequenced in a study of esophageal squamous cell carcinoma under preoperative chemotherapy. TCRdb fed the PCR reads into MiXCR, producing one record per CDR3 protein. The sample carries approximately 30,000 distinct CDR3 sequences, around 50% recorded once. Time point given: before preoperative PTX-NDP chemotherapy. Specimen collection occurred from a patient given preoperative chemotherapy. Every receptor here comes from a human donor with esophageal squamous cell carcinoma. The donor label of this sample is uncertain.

This CDR3 reads CASSPHRDSQETQYF. The CDR3 coding sequence is TGTGCCAGCAGTCCTCATAGGGACAGTCAAGAGACCCAGTACTTC. The rearrangement uses TRBV12-3 or TRBV12-4 and TRBJ2-5, with 7 bases lining up with TRBD1. V shed 5 bases, J shed 2 bases, and the junction held 8 bases outside the gene matches. The length of the CDR3 is 15 residues.

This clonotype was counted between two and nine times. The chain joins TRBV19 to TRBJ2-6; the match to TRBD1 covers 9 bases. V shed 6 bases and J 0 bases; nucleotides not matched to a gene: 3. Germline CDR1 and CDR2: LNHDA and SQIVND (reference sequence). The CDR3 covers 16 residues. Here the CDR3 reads CASRTGGNSGANVLTF. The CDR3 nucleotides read TGTGCCAGTAGGACAGGGGGGAACTCTGGGGCCAACGTCCTGACTTTC.

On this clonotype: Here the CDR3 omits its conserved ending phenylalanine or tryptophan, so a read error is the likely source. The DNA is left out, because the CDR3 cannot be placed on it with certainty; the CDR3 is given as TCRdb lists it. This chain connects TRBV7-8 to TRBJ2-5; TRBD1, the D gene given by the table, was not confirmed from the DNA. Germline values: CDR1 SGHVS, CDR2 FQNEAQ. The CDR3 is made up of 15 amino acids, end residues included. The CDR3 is CASSIGTGGGETQFL.

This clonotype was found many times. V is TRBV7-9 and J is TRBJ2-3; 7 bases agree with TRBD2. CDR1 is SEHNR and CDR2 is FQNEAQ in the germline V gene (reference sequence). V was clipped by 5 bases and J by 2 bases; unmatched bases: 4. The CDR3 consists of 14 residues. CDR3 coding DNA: TGTGCCAGCAGCAGCGGGATTTCCACAGATACGCAGTATTTT. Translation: CASSSGISTDTQYF.

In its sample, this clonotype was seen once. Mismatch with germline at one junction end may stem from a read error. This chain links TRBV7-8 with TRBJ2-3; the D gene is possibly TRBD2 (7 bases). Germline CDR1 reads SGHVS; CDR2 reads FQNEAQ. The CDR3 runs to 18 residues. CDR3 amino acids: CASSPEGVVAGHTETQYF. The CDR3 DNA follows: TGTGCCAGCAGCCCCGAGGGGGTCGTAGCGGGTCATACAGAGACGCAGTATTTC. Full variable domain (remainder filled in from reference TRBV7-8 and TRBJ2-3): GAGVSQSPRYKVAKRGQDVALRCDPISGHVSLFWYQQALGQGPEFLTYFQNEAQLDKSGLPSDRFFAERPEGSVSTLKIQRTQQEDSAVYLCASSPEGVVAGHTETQYFGPGTRLTVL.

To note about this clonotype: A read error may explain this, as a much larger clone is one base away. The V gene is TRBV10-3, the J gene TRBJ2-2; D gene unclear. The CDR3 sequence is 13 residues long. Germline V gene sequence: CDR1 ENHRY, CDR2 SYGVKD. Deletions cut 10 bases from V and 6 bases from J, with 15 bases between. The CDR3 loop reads CANSFSSAGELFF. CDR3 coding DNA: TGTGCCAACAGCTTTTCTTCGGCCGGGGAGCTGTTTTTT.

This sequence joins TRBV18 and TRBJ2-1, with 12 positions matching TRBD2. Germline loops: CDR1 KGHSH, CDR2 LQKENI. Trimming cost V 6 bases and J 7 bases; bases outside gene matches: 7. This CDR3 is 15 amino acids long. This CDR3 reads CASSRGLAGINEQFF. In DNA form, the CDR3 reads TGTGCCAGCTCCCGCGGACTAGCGGGGATTAATGAGCAGTTCTTC.